This note documents a single T cell receptor (beta chain) sequence. There is no known antigen for this receptor. Base qualities are not at hand, and no much larger clone is one base apart. The immunoSEQ Assay, a bias-controlled multiplex PCR, was used to amplify TCRbeta CDR3 regions from genomic DNA. The authors' analysis ran thus. The number of nucleated cells in each sample was estimated by amplification of reference gene primers within the assay. To quantify the absolute abundance of each unique TCRbeta CDR3 rearrangement, sequence reads were collapsed and filtered. For each sample, productive Simpson clonality was calculated by taking the square root of Simpson's diversity index across productive rearrangements. As stored in TCRdb, this immuneACCESS dataset retains in-frame rearrangements with V and J assigned. A fraction of the clones does not appear; measured against another copy, unresolved V genes explain less than half of the discrepancy, and the remainder lacks a known reason. The V and J calls and clone size are taken from that table; D and trimming were inferred from the DNA. This sample holds more than 95,000 clones; approximately 78% were observed only once. 15% of the sample goes to the ten largest clones.

This sample was included in a study of blood T cell repertoires in COVID-19 (TCRdb year 2020). Looking at the study overall: Collaborator samples came from the United States, Italy and Spain and covered acute and convalescent phases of COVID-19. Deeply sampled blood TCRbeta repertoires from subjects exposed to, actively infected with, or recovered from COVID-19 were included in the dataset. Where available, HLA class I and class II types were obtained from metadata supplied by the sample provider rather than from assay-based typing. The repertoires were made available in a free public database intended to serve as a resource for research on the immune response to SARS-CoV-2. The prospective study material was composed of cDNA or gDNA derived from T cells, B-cell-depleted T cells, or PBMCs. A de-identified subject ID, COVID-19 status, age in years and sex were almost always included in the sample metadata. The samples were drawn from the first 160 participants of the ongoing ImmuneRACE study and from 1,254 subjects provided by 6 global collaborators. Study-level results and caveats: The quantity of clinical and demographic metadata differed by source and by participant and was supplied without curation.

Each collaborating institution followed its own protocols to collect whole blood in K2EDTA tubes. Collaborator samples were shipped for TCRbeta analysis as frozen whole blood, isolated PBMCs, or DNA extracted from either sample type. The germline V gene provides CDR1 LGHNA and CDR2 YNFKEQ. Taken from cysteine to phenylalanine, the CDR3 has 16 residues. Only the CDR3 region is kept as DNA, spanning 48 bases read in frame from base 1. Germline trimming amounts to 0 bases on V and 6 bases on J, with 5 as the count of junction bases outside the gene matches. Sequencing was done on a sample of peripheral blood. This clonotype originated in an elderly woman with acute or convalescent COVID-19. Recombination joined TRBV4-2 with TRBJ2-2, with TRBD2 identical over 9 junction bases. The DNA is as follows: TGTGCCAGCAGCCAAGAAAGTATAGCGGGGGCCGGGGAGCTGTTTTTT. The translation is CASSQESIAGAGELFF.